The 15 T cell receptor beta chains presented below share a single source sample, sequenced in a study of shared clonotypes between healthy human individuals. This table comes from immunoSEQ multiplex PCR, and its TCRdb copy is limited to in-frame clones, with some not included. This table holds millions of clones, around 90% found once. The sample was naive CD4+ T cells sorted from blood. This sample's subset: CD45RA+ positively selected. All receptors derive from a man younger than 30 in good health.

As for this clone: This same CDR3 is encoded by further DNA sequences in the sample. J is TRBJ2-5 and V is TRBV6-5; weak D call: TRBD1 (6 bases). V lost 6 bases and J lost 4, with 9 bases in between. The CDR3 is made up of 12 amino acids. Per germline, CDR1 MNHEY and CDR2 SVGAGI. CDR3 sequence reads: CASSLDRETQYF. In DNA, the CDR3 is TGTGCCAGCAGCTTGGACAGAGAGACCCAGTACTTC.

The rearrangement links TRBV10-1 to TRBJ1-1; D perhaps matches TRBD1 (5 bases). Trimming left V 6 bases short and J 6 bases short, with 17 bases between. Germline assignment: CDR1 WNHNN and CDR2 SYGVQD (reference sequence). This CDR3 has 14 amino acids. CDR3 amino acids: CASSPGTGGAEAFF. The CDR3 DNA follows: TGCGCCAGCAGCCCCGGGACTGGAGGGGCTGAAGCTTTCTTT.

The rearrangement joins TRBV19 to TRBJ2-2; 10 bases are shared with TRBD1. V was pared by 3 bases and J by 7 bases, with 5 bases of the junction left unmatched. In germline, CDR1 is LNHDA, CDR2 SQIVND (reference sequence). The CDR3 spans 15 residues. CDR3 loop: CASSIGTGVGGELFF. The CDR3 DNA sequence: TGTGCCAGTAGTATCGGGACAGGGGTTGGCGGGGAGCTGTTTTTT.

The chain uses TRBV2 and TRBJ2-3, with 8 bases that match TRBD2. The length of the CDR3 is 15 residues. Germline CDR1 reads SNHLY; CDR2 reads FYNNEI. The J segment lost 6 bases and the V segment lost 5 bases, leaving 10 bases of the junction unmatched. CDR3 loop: CASSRQGLGSDTQYF. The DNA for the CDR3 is TGTGCCAGCAGTCGCCAGGGACTAGGCTCGGATACGCAGTATTTT.

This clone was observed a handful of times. CDR3 DNA sequence: TGTGCCAGCAGCTCGGGGGACAGCCCATTCTATGGCTACACCTTC. Translation gives CASSSGDSPFYGYTF. The V call is TRBV7-9, the J call TRBJ1-2; TRBD1 matches at 7 bases. Germline values: CDR1 SEHNR, CDR2 FQNEAQ (reference sequence). The CDR3 has 15 amino acids. After removal of 4 bases from V and 4 bases from J, the junction contained 9 bases not matched to a gene.

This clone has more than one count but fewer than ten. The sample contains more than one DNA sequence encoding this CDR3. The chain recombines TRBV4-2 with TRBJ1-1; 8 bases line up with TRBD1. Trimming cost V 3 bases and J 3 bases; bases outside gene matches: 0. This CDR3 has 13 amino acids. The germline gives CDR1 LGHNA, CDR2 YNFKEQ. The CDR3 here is CASSQDRDTEAFF. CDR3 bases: TGTGCCAGCAGCCAGGACAGGGACACTGAAGCTTTCTTT.

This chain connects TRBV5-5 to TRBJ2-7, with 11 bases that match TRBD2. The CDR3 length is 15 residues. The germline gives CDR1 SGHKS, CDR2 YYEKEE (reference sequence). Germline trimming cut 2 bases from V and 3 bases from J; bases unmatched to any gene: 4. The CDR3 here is CASSFSGLADYEQYF. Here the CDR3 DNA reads TGTGCCAGCAGCTTTTCGGGACTAGCGGACTACGAGCAGTACTTC.

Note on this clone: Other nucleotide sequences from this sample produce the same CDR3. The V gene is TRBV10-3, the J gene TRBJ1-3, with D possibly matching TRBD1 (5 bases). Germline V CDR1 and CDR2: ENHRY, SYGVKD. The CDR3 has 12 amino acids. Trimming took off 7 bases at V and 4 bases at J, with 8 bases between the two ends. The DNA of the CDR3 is TGTGCCATCACAGGGTCGGGAAACACCATATATTTT. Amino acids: CAITGSGNTIYF.

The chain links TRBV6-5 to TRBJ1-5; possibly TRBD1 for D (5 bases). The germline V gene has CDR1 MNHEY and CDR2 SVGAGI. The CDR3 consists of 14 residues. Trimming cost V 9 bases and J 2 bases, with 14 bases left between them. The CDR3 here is CASGKGRGNQPQHF. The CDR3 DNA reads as TGTGCCAGTGGAAAGGGCAGGGGCAATCAGCCCCAGCATTTT.

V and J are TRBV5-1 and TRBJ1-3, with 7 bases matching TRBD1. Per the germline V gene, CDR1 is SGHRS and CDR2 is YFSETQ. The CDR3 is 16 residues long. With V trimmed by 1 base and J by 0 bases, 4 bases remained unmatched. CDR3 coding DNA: TGCGCCAGCAGCTTGAAGGGGGCCATCTCTGGAAACACCATATATTTT. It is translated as CASSLKGAISGNTIYF.

The CDR3 loop is CASRFTGGSEAFF. The CDR3, as DNA: TGTGCCAGCAGATTCACAGGGGGTAGTGAAGCTTTCTTT. The rearrangement links TRBV6-1 to TRBJ1-1; TRBD1 agrees at 8 bases. This CDR3 is built from 13 residues. V trimming: 6 bases; J trimming: 7 bases; junction bases outside the gene matches: 7. Germline loops: CDR1 MNHNS, CDR2 SASEGT.

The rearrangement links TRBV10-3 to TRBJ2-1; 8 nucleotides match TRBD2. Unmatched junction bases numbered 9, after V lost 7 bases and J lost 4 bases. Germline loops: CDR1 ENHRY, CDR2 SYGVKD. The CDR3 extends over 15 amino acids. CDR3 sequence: CAITSGLVGYNEQFF. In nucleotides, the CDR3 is TGTGCCATCACCTCGGGACTAGTGGGTTACAATGAGCAGTTCTTC.

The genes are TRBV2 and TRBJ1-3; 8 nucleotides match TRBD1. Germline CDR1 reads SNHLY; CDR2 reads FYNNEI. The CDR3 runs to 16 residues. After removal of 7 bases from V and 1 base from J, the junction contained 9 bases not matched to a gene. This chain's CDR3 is CASMGVGQGSGNTIYF. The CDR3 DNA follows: TGTGCCAGCATGGGAGTCGGACAGGGTTCTGGAAACACCATATATTTT.

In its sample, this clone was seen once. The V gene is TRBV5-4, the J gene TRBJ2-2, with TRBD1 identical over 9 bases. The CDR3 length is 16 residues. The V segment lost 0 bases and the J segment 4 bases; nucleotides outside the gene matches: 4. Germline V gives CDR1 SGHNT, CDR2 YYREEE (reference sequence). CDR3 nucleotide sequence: TGTGCCAGCAGCTTGGTTGGGACAGGGCGCACCGGGGAGCTGTTTTTT. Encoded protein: CASSLVGTGRTGELFF.

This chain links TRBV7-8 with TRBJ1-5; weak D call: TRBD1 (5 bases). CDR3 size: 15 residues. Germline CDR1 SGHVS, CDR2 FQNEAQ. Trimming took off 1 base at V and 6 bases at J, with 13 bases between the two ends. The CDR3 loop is CASSLVSGGGQPQHF. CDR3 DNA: TGTGCCAGCAGCTTAGTGTCGGGGGGAGGTCAGCCCCAGCATTTT.